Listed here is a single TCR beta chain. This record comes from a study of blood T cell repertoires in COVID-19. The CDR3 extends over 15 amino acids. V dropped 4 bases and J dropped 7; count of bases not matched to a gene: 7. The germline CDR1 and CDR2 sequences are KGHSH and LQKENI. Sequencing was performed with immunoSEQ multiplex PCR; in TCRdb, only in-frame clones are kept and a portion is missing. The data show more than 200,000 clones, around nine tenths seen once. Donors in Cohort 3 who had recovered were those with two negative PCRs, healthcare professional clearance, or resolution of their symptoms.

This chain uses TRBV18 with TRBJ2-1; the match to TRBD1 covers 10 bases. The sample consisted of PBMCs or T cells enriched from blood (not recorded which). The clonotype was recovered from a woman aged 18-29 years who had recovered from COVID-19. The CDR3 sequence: CASSLTGGARNEQFF. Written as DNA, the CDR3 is TGTGCCAGCTCACTGACAGGGGGCGCGAGGAATGAGCAGTTCTTC. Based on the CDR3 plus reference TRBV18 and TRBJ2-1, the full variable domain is NAGVMQNPRHLVRRRGQEARLRCSPMKGHSHVYWYRQLPEEGLKFMVYLQKENIIDESGMPKERFSAEFPKEGPSILRIQQVVRGDSAAYFCASSLTGGARNEQFFGPGTRLTVL.